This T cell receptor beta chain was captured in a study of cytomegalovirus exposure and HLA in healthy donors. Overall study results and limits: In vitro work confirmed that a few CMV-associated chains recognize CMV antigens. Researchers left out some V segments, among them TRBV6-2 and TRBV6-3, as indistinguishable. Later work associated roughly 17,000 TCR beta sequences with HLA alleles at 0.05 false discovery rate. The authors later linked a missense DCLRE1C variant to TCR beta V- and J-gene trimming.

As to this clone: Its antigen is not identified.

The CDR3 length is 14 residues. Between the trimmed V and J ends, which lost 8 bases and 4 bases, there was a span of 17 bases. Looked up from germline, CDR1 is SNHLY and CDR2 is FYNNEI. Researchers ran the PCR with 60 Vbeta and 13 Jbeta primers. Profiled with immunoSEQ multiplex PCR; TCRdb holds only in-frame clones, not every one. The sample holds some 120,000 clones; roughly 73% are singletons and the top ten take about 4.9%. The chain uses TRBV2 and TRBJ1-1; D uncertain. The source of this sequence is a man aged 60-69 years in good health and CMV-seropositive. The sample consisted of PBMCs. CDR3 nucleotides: TGTGCCAGCGCGGAACACCGATCTACCACTGAAGCTTTCTTT. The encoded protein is CASAEHRSTTEAFF.